This T cell receptor beta chain was profiled in a study of blood T cells in healthy people across ages (dated by TCRdb to the mid-2010s). Regarding the study in general: Template switching captured roughly one uniquely barcoded TCR beta cDNA molecule per two T cells in model experiments. Two additional independent replicas of 1 million unique cDNA reads from the same blood draw were analyzed for two donors (one aged 18 to 30 and one aged 80 or older). To avoid experimental bias, donors of different ages were randomly spread across the sequencing lanes. Four age groups were formed from the donors: young (average approximately 16 years), middle-aged (around 37), aged (around 68) and long-lived (about 80). To track age-related changes in TCR beta repertoire diversity, the study relied on deep sequencing normalized with unique cDNA molecular identifiers.

To note about this clonotype: This clone's antigen is unknown. Within one base of it there is no much larger clone, and no base qualities were kept.

The method behind the library was 5' RACE. Sequencing relied on an Illumina HiSeq 2500. The second PCR ran for about 7 to 11 cycles and used a J-beta primer mix along with a sample-barcoded 5' primer. A template-switch 5' adaptor carrying 12 random nucleotides introduced a unique molecular identifier onto each TCR beta cDNA molecule. At least 2.5 million CDR3-containing paired-end reads were obtained from each sample. The Mint cDNA synthesis kit, primed by a TRBC-specific oligonucleotide, was used to synthesize first-strand cDNA from all RNA. After uracil-DNA glycosylase treatment, a first 18-cycle PCR used universal primers M1SS and BC2_uni_R on all cDNA. In the source study's methods: For normalization, 1 million high-quality reads, each with a distinct molecular identifier, were randomly selected from each sample. Reads sharing molecular identifiers were discarded rather than binned into consensus sequences. MiTCR, with a Q25 quality threshold and the strictest error-elimination algorithm, was used for CDR3 identification, clonotype clustering and error correction. A nonparametric unseen species model with Euler transformation was used to estimate lower-bound total TCR beta diversity. The public reads were reprocessed in TCRdb via fastp at Q25 and MiXCR, keeping in-frame beta chains. For every CDR3 protein sequence, its rows merge into one entry that carries the most common genes and DNA. What appears here as the V and J calls and clone size reflects TCRdb's work, not the paper's. The sample table contains 730,000 or so distinct CDR3 sequences; only one count was recorded for around 38% of them. The biggest ten clones account for about 32% of the sample.

CDR1 and CDR2 are drawn from the germline V gene: SGHDN, FVKESK. The CDR3, cysteine through phenylalanine, is 14 amino acids long. Just the 42-base CDR3 DNA is kept, in frame starting at base 1. V loses 1 base of germline sequence and J loses 1 base, and the interval between the two ends is 7 bases. The research as a whole found: Donor CMV infection status was unknown, potentially confounding age-related changes in expanded clonotypes. Compared with the aged group, more naive CD4+ T cells, fewer expanded clones and increased TCR diversity were shown by the long-lived group, suggesting age selection. Observed TCR beta diversity correlated strongly with the percentage of naive T cells measured by flow cytometry. Observed TCR beta diversity per million T cells fell roughly linearly with age, and a significant reduction was already apparent by age roughly 40. Because profiling used bulk unsorted PBMCs, naive and antigen-experienced compartments could not be compared conclusively. Estimates of total diversity based on one million sequenced T cells were regarded as lower bounds and as underestimates.

Systemically healthy Caucasian individuals from Russia, 39 in total and aged roughly 6 to 90 years, were included as donors. About 10 milliliters of peripheral blood were collected from each donor into EDTA-treated Vacutainer tubes. Ficoll-Paque density-gradient centrifugation was used to isolate PBMCs, with at least 6.5 million per sample. Trizol reagent was used to extract total RNA from PBMCs, with at least 5.5 micrograms per sample. For every donor, flow cytometry on a PBMC aliquot measured the percentage of naive CD45RAhigh/CD27high T cells. Recombination linked TRBV14 to TRBJ1-2, with the D gene uncertain. The sequence derives from a man older than 75 in good health. Source material: blood. The CDR3 loop reads CASSQGLSNYGYTF. The nucleotide sequence is TGTGCCAGCAGCCAAGGCCTCAGTAACTATGGCTACACCTTC.